This T cell receptor beta chain was found in a study of T cell repertoires in cytomegalovirus infection. Across the whole study: Recently identified HLA-C-restricted and well-studied HLA-B-restricted CMV epitopes were used.

Whole-study findings and limits: The cumulative frequency of public TCR beta families identified carriers of CMV plus the relevant HLA.

Note on this clonotype: What it binds is not known.

Germline V lookup: CDR1 MGHRA, CDR2 YSYEKL. Trimming shortened V by 3 bases and J by 0 bases, and 10 bases separated the two germline ends. The CDR3 spans 15 residues. TCRdb used MiXCR to reprocess the reads, holding one entry per CDR3 protein. This sample has 700,000 to 900,000 distinct CDR3 sequences; around 29% occur once, and the top ten carry around 13%. The source of this sequence is a human donor in good health (CMV status not recorded). Some clones in this sample may be carry-over from other donors' samples. The chain combines TRBV4-1 with TRBJ2-3; no reliable D call. Sequenced material: cultured CD8+ T cells from PBMCs, taken from culture after CMV antigen stimulation. The chain's CDR3 is CASSHISDSTDTQYF. The CDR3 DNA reads TGCGCCAGCAGCCACATCTCGGACAGCACAGATACGCAGTATTTT.